This is a list of T cell receptor beta chains from one sample in a study of response to subunit inactivated influenza vaccine. TCRdb passed the RT-PCR reads through MiXCR, listing each CDR3 protein once. The data hold more than 500,000 distinct CDR3 sequences, with approximately 10% observed a single time. This sample was also put to use in a study of T cells expressing NK-cell markers.

The input for sequencing was PBMCs from blood, taken on the day of vaccination. These receptors originate from a man between 50 and 59 years old who received an inactivated influenza vaccine. Each CDR3 is given with its conserved first and last residue. The D gene is left open where the match is weak. Rows give clone size only sometimes, using once, few, many, or a class for an expanded clone.

j_call: TRBJ2-7
d_call: -
v_call: TRBV12-3/TRBV12-4
clone_size: -
cdr3_aa: CASSFSLGWYEQYF
cdr3_nt: TGTGCCAGCAGTTTCAGTCTCGGGTGGTACGAGCAGTACTTC

j_call: TRBJ2-7
d_call: -
v_call: TRBV6-1
clone_size: few
cdr3_aa: CASRPSRDSKSYEQYF
cdr3_nt: TGTGCCAGCAGACCCTCGCGGGACAGCAAATCCTACGAGCAGTACTTC

j_call: TRBJ2-3
d_call: -
v_call: TRBV21-1
clone_size: many
cdr3_aa: CASSKDEGARDTQYF
cdr3_nt: TGTGCCAGCAGCAAAGACGAGGGGGCGAGAGATACGCAGTATTTT

j_call: TRBJ2-1
d_call: TRBD2
v_call: TRBV5-1
clone_size: -
cdr3_aa: CASTEASGDNEQFF
cdr3_nt: TGCGCCAGCACTGAGGCTAGCGGGGACAATGAGCAGTTCTTC

j_call: TRBJ2-2
d_call: TRBD2
v_call: TRBV7-2
clone_size: few
cdr3_aa: CASSLEAGGLTGELFF
cdr3_nt: TGTGCCAGCAGCTTAGAGGCGGGAGGCCTCACCGGGGAGCTGTTTTTT

j_call: TRBJ2-3
d_call: TRBD1
v_call: TRBV3-1
clone_size: -
cdr3_aa: CASSQQPGTEGADTQYF
cdr3_nt: TGTGCCAGCAGCCAGCAACCCGGGACAGAGGGTGCAGATACGCAGTATTTT

j_call: TRBJ2-5
d_call: -
v_call: TRBV3-1
clone_size: -
cdr3_aa: CASSQAGGRIQETQYF
cdr3_nt: TGTGCCAGCAGCCAAGCAGGGGGGAGAATCCAAGAGACCCAGTACTTC

j_call: TRBJ1-1
d_call: -
v_call: TRBV20-1
clone_size: -
cdr3_aa: CSANQQGMNTEAFF
cdr3_nt: TGCAGTGCTAACCAACAGGGCATGAACACTGAAGCTTTCTTT

j_call: TRBJ2-1
d_call: TRBD2
v_call: TRBV3-1
clone_size: few
cdr3_aa: CASSRSGKEYNEQFF
cdr3_nt: TGTGCCAGCAGCCGTAGCGGGAAAGAATACAATGAGCAGTTCTTC

j_call: TRBJ2-7
d_call: -
v_call: TRBV29-1
clone_size: few
cdr3_aa: CSVGPVSSYEQYF
cdr3_nt: TGCAGCGTTGGCCCGGTGAGCTCCTACGAGCAGTACTTC

j_call: TRBJ2-1
d_call: -
v_call: TRBV27
clone_size: -
cdr3_aa: CASSFPGARGEQFF
cdr3_nt: TGTGCCAGCAGTTTTCCCGGGGCTCGAGGGGAGCAGTTCTTC

j_call: TRBJ2-3
d_call: -
v_call: TRBV29-1
clone_size: few
cdr3_aa: CSVAVGGAGTDTQYF
cdr3_nt: TGCAGCGTTGCCGTGGGGGGCGCGGGCACAGATACGCAGTATTTT

j_call: TRBJ1-6
d_call: -
v_call: TRBV5-1
clone_size: -
cdr3_aa: CASSLYQGGSPLHF
cdr3_nt: TGCGCCAGCAGCTTATACCAGGGTGGATCACCCCTCCACTTT

j_call: TRBJ2-7
d_call: -
v_call: TRBV4-3
clone_size: -
cdr3_aa: CASSQDVIYEQYF
cdr3_nt: TGCGCCAGCAGCCAAGATGTTATCTACGAGCAGTACTTC

j_call: TRBJ2-5
d_call: TRBD2
v_call: TRBV28
clone_size: -
cdr3_aa: CASSQLAGGHQETQYF
cdr3_nt: TGTGCCAGCAGCCAACTAGCGGGAGGTCACCAAGAGACCCAGTACTTC

j_call: TRBJ2-7
d_call: TRBD2
v_call: TRBV20-1
clone_size: few
cdr3_aa: CSARDPGTSGVYYEQYF
cdr3_nt: TGCAGTGCTAGAGATCCCGGGACTAGCGGGGTATACTACGAGCAGTACTTC

j_call: TRBJ2-2
d_call: TRBD1
v_call: TRBV7-9
clone_size: few
cdr3_aa: CASNGAGQGPSGELFF
cdr3_nt: TGTGCCAGCAACGGAGCGGGACAGGGGCCTTCCGGGGAGCTGTTTTTT

j_call: TRBJ2-3
d_call: -
v_call: TRBV5-1
clone_size: many
cdr3_aa: CASSLEPFEDTQYF
cdr3_nt: TGCGCCAGCAGCTTGGAGCCTTTTGAGGATACGCAGTATTTT

j_call: TRBJ2-6
d_call: -
v_call: TRBV3-1
clone_size: few
cdr3_aa: CASSQESITGANVLTF
cdr3_nt: TGTGCCAGCAGCCAAGAGTCGATTACTGGGGCCAACGTCCTGACTTTC

j_call: TRBJ2-3
d_call: -
v_call: TRBV10-3
clone_size: many
cdr3_aa: CAISEWDSNTDTQYF
cdr3_nt: TGTGCCATCAGTGAGTGGGACTCCAACACAGATACGCAGTATTTT

j_call: TRBJ2-1
d_call: TRBD2
v_call: TRBV27
clone_size: -
cdr3_aa: CASSLDPSGRAYNEQFF
cdr3_nt: TGTGCCAGCAGTCTCGACCCGAGCGGGAGGGCCTACAATGAGCAGTTCTTC

j_call: TRBJ2-7
d_call: TRBD1
v_call: TRBV6-5
clone_size: -
cdr3_aa: CASSSQAGQDTYEQYF
cdr3_nt: TGTGCCAGCAGTTCCCAGGCGGGACAGGACACCTACGAGCAGTACTTC

j_call: TRBJ2-2
d_call: TRBD1
v_call: TRBV28
clone_size: many
cdr3_aa: CASKPGQYTGELFF
cdr3_nt: TGTGCCAGCAAACCGGGACAGTACACCGGGGAGCTGTTTTTT

j_call: TRBJ2-7
d_call: TRBD2
v_call: TRBV12-3/TRBV12-4
clone_size: -
cdr3_aa: CASSLTGGSSYEQYF
cdr3_nt: TGTGCCAGCAGTCTTACGGGAGGGAGCTCCTACGAGCAGTACTTC

j_call: TRBJ2-3
d_call: -
v_call: TRBV18
clone_size: -
cdr3_aa: CASSPLSPDYTQYF
cdr3_nt: TGTGCCAGCTCACCATTATCTCCCGATTATACGCAGTATTTT

j_call: TRBJ2-7
d_call: TRBD1
v_call: TRBV7-2
clone_size: -
cdr3_aa: CASSSEGDRHFEQYF
cdr3_nt: TGTGCCAGCAGCAGCGAGGGGGACAGACACTTCGAGCAGTACTTC

j_call: TRBJ1-1
d_call: -
v_call: TRBV4-2
clone_size: -
cdr3_aa: CASSPGRGPWEAFF
cdr3_nt: TGTGCCAGCAGCCCTGGACGGGGCCCATGGGAAGCTTTCTTT

j_call: TRBJ2-1
d_call: TRBD2
v_call: TRBV10-1
clone_size: few
cdr3_aa: CASSDGSSGRDNEQFF
cdr3_nt: TGCGCCAGCAGTGATGGATCTAGCGGGAGGGATAATGAGCAGTTCTTC

j_call: TRBJ2-1
d_call: -
v_call: TRBV19
clone_size: -
cdr3_aa: CASRQRKGEQFF
cdr3_nt: TGTGCCAGTAGGCAGAGGAAAGGTGAGCAGTTCTTC

j_call: TRBJ1-1
d_call: -
v_call: TRBV11-2
clone_size: many
cdr3_aa: CASSLAPRLGTEAFF
cdr3_nt: TGTGCCAGCAGCTTAGCGCCCAGACTGGGCACTGAAGCTTTCTTT

j_call: TRBJ2-7
d_call: -
v_call: TRBV6-5
clone_size: many
cdr3_aa: CASSFGTLYEQYF
cdr3_nt: TGTGCCAGCAGTTTCGGGACCCTCTACGAGCAGTACTTC

j_call: TRBJ1-2
d_call: -
v_call: TRBV4-1
clone_size: few
cdr3_aa: CASSQDGAEAFGYTF
cdr3_nt: TGCGCCAGCAGCCAAGATGGGGCAGAAGCTTTCGGCTACACCTTC

j_call: TRBJ2-1
d_call: TRBD2
v_call: TRBV12-3/TRBV12-4
clone_size: many
cdr3_aa: CASRVFSGGSEQFF
cdr3_nt: TGTGCCAGCAGGGTCTTTAGCGGGGGGTCTGAGCAGTTCTTC

j_call: TRBJ2-2
d_call: TRBD2
v_call: TRBV12-3/TRBV12-4
clone_size: few
cdr3_aa: CASSQSASGPTGELFF
cdr3_nt: TGTGCCAGCAGCCAAAGTGCTAGCGGACCTACCGGGGAGCTGTTTTTT

j_call: TRBJ2-2
d_call: TRBD2
v_call: TRBV20-1
clone_size: few
cdr3_aa: CSARTSGRAGTGELFF
cdr3_nt: TGCAGTGCTCGGACTAGCGGGAGGGCGGGGACCGGGGAGCTGTTTTTT

j_call: TRBJ2-5
d_call: -
v_call: TRBV20-1
clone_size: few
cdr3_aa: CSAIPPETQYF
cdr3_nt: TGCAGTGCTATCCCTCCAGAGACCCAGTACTTC

j_call: TRBJ1-5
d_call: -
v_call: TRBV7-9
clone_size: few
cdr3_aa: CASSLGGASQPQHF
cdr3_nt: TGTGCCAGCAGCTTAGGGGGGGCGAGTCAGCCCCAGCATTTT

j_call: TRBJ2-6
d_call: -
v_call: TRBV12-3/TRBV12-4
clone_size: few
cdr3_aa: CASSAQSGANVLTF
cdr3_nt: TGTGCCAGCAGCGCACAATCTGGGGCCAACGTCCTGACTTTC

j_call: TRBJ2-5
d_call: -
v_call: TRBV21-1
clone_size: -
cdr3_aa: CASPLFREGRETQYF
cdr3_nt: TGTGCCAGCCCCCTCTTTCGGGAGGGTAGGGAGACCCAGTACTTC

j_call: TRBJ2-5
d_call: TRBD2
v_call: TRBV6-4
clone_size: many
cdr3_aa: CASTPNGVGWGLAGPQETQYF
cdr3_nt: TGTGCCAGCACTCCAAATGGCGTCGGGTGGGGACTAGCGGGGCCACAAGAGACCCAGTACTTC